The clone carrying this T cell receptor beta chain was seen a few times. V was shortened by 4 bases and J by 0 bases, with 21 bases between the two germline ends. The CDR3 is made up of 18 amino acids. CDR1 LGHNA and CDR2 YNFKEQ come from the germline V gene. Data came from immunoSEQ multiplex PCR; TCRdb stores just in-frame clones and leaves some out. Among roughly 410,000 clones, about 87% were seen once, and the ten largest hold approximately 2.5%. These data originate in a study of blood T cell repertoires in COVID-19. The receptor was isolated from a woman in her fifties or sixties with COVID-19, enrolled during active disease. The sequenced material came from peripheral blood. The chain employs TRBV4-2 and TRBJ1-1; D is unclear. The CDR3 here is CASSRHTVNPGMNTEAFF. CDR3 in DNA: TGTGCCAGCAGCCGACACACAGTTAACCCTGGTATGAACACTGAAGCTTTCTTT.